This T cell receptor beta chain was retrieved from a study of blood T cell repertoires in COVID-19. Study-level background: The United States, Italy and Spain supplied acute and convalescent COVID-19 samples.

Methods used by the authors: Researchers report that nucleated cell counts were estimated from reference gene primer amplification. Sequenced by immunoSEQ multiplex PCR; TCRdb stores in-frame clones only, minus some. The V and J calls and clone size come from that table; D and trimming were worked out from the DNA. The table lists 15,000 to 20,000 clones, roughly 85% of them singletons. The CDR3 sequence is 16 residues long. CDR1 and CDR2 (germline): SGHDT, YYEEEE. Trimming cost V 4 bases and J 0 bases, with 17 bases left between them. The V and J genes are TRBV5-6 and TRBJ2-7; D might be TRBD2 (7 bases). The material sequenced was peripheral blood. The sequence was obtained from a human donor in a cohort sampled during active COVID-19. In DNA, the CDR3 is TGTGCCAGCAGCCGGAAGGGGGGGCCGAGCTCCTACGAGCAGTACTTC. Translation gives CASSRKGGPSSYEQYF.